This is a list of T cell receptor beta chains from one sample in a study of chemoradiotherapy in HPV16-positive cancers. Libraries were prepared by immunoSEQ multiplex PCR; TCRdb keeps only in-frame clonotypes and omits some of them. Of roughly 5,000 clones in the sample, around nine tenths are singletons; the top ten hold roughly 9.1%. Sequenced here: tumor tissue, sampled from a patient who underwent chemoradiotherapy. Every receptor here comes from a human donor with HPV-associated anogenital cancer. Both conserved end residues are trimmed from each CDR3.

J	V	length	CDR3
TRBJ1-3	TRBV27	12	ASSLTFSGNTIY
TRBJ2-7	TRBV4-3	13	ASSQSSGGHYEQY
TRBJ1-2	TRBV4-3	11	ASSPRDRRGYT
TRBJ1-1	TRBV10-3	12	AISDSGDLDGAF
TRBJ2-3	TRBV27	9	ATYATDTQY
TRBJ1-2	TRBV6-1	12	ASSEDRDLSGYT
TRBJ1-4	TRBV28	13	ASSLIGGQDEKLF
TRBJ1-2	TRBV6-1	12	ASRWTGIGYGYT
TRBJ1-1	TRBV7-3	8	AEYQDEAF
TRBJ2-3	TRBV5-1	9	ASSLTDTQY
TRBJ2-3	TRBV11-3	13	ASSVGTVSTDTQY
TRBJ2-5	TRBV5-5	14	ASSPIHRLHQETQY
TRBJ1-2	TRBV5-6	13	ASSLGAPSIYGYT
TRBJ2-6	TRBV19	14	ASSIWAGSGANVLT
TRBJ1-3	TRBV11-3	14	ASSPHGGNSGNTIY
TRBJ2-7	TRBV5-4	12	ASSSGTGAGEQY